One and the same sample provided the 3 T cell receptor beta chains below, sequenced in a study of T cell clonotyping in hematopoietic cell transplantation. Produced via immunoSEQ multiplex PCR; TCRdb's table is partial and in-frame only. Among more than 7,000 clones listed, roughly 85% were seen once. The source material was PBMCs, sampled 180 days after allogeneic stem cell transplant. The source of these receptors is a female patient aged 25-39 years who had an allogeneic stem cell transplant, so the T cells may come from the graft donor. Some clones in this sample may be carry-over from other donors' samples.

The genes are TRBV6-5 and TRBJ2-7; D perhaps matches TRBD1 (6 bases). The ends were cut back, 1 base at V and 2 bases at J, with 12 bases in the middle. The CDR3 is 15 residues long. Germline CDR1 MNHEY, CDR2 SVGAGI. DNA of the CDR3: TGTGCCAGCAGTTACTGGAGCCGACAGGCCTACGAGCAGTACTTC. Translated, it gives CASSYWSRQAYEQYF.

This clone was seen only once. The rearrangement uses TRBV6-1 and TRBJ2-7, with D possibly being TRBD2 (5 bases). The CDR3 totals 13 residues. The V end was cut by 1 base, the J end by 9 bases, with 13 bases between. Germline CDR1 MNHNS, CDR2 SASEGT. The CDR3 loop reads CASSEVAYRGQYF. CDR3 sequence (DNA): TGTGCCAGCAGTGAAGTGGCCTACCGGGGGCAGTACTTC.

The chain links TRBV5-4 to TRBJ1-1; D remains ambiguous. This CDR3 is built from 13 residues. Germline V lookup: CDR1 SGHNT, CDR2 YYREEE (reference sequence). V lost 2 bases and J lost 10, with 15 bases in between. The CDR3: CASSLHGEVIAFF. The DNA for the CDR3 is TGTGCCAGCAGCTTACACGGGGAGGTTATAGCTTTCTTT.